The 8 T cell receptor beta chains in this list originate from one sample, sequenced in a study of T cell repertoires in cytomegalovirus infection (dated 2019 in TCRdb). Sequencing took place on an Illumina HiSeq 1500. The public sequencing data were trimmed at Q25 with fastp and processed into clonotypes with MiXCR by TCRdb, which kept only in-frame beta chains. All rows with the same CDR3 protein become a single entry with the most common DNA and genes. The sample table records roughly 920,000 distinct CDR3 sequences; around 30% of these occur just once. Together, the top ten hold over 11% of the sample. No antigen has been identified for these receptors. What this sample's treatment or condition label stands for: in vitro stimulation with specific CMV peptide epitopes to enrich CMV-specific T cells. This specimen consisted of cultured CD8+ T cells from PBMCs, obtained from culture after CMV antigen stimulation. The receptors derive from a human donor in good health (CMV status not recorded). Some clones in this sample may be carry-over from other donors' samples.

The chain joins TRBV6-5 to TRBJ2-7; no clear D gene. CDR3 length: 14 amino acids. The V end was cut by 0 bases, the J end by 3 bases, with 9 bases between. CDR1 is MNHEY and CDR2 is SVGAGI in the germline V gene. CDR3 loop: CASSYSSPIYEQYF. The CDR3 DNA sequence: TGTGCCAGCAGTTACTCGTCCCCCATCTACGAGCAGTACTTC.

The chain is built from TRBV12-3 or TRBV12-4 and TRBJ1-6; D not resolved. V was pared by 5 bases and J by 0 bases, with 8 bases between. This CDR3 is 15 amino acids long. The CDR3 region has the DNA TGTGCCAGCAGTCCCGGGCTCTCCTATAATTCACCCCTCCACTTT. Translation gives CASSPGLSYNSPLHF.

The V call is TRBV7-6, the J call TRBJ2-6; D assignment may be TRBD1 or TRBD2 (6 bases each). CDR1 and CDR2 from the germline V gene are SGHVS and FNYEAQ. The CDR3 consists of 21 residues. The V and J ends lost 6 bases and 2 bases respectively, with 29 bases between them. The CDR3 protein is CASSLLGGGGVHSTGANVLTF. CDR3 nucleotides: TGTGCCAGCAGTCTCCTGGGGGGCGGTGGAGTCCATTCCACTGGGGCCAACGTCCTGACTTTC. Supplemented by reference TRBV7-6 and TRBJ2-6, the full variable domain reads GAGVSQSPRYKVTKRGQDVALRCDPISGHVSLYWYRQALGQGPEFLTYFNYEAQQDKSGLPNDRFSAERPEGSISTLTIQRTEQRDSAMYRCASSLLGGGGVHSTGANVLTFGAGSRLTVL.

The V and J genes are TRBV27 and TRBJ1-5; no definite D call. Trimming stripped 4 bases from V and 5 bases from J, with 18 bases between. The germline V gene encodes CDR1 MNHEY and CDR2 SMNVEV (reference sequence). The CDR3 runs 16 residues. DNA for the CDR3: TGTGCCAGCAGTTCCTTTATTGCGGGCGGCCATCAGCCCCAGCATTTT. This translates into CASSSFIAGGHQPQHF.

There are many counts of this clonotype. The V call is TRBV7-8, the J call TRBJ2-3; D gene unclear. Per germline, CDR1 SGHVS and CDR2 FQNEAQ. Trimming pared 0 bases from V and 0 bases from J, leaving 16 bases between. The CDR3 covers 18 residues. The CDR3 spells CASSLAISVWRSTDTQYF. DNA of the CDR3: TGTGCCAGCAGCTTAGCAATCTCGGTTTGGCGGAGCACAGATACGCAGTATTTT.

The V and J genes are TRBV7-6 and TRBJ2-3, with 8 bases that match TRBD2. Germline V gene lookup returns CDR1 SGHVS and CDR2 FNYEAQ. V lost 5 bases to trimming and J lost 4 bases; unmatched junction nucleotides: 14. The CDR3 consists of 17 residues. DNA for the CDR3: TGTGCCAGCAGCCCGTTCCCATTAGCGGGGTTCTCAGATACGCAGTATTTT. This gives the protein CASSPFPLAGFSDTQYF.

The chain couples TRBV7-2 to TRBJ2-1; D could derive from TRBD1 or TRBD2 (5 bases each). CDR3 length: 15 amino acids. CDR1 SGHTA and CDR2 FQGNSA come from the germline V gene. Trimming stripped 0 bases from V and 6 bases from J, with 12 bases between. CDR3 residues: CASSLAVGAGNEQFF. CDR3 nucleotides: TGTGCCAGCAGCTTAGCGGTAGGGGCGGGCAATGAGCAGTTCTTC.

This clonotype has just a few counts. The genes are TRBV4-1 and TRBJ1-5; no reliable D call. The V end lost 3 bases, the J end lost 5 bases, and 11 bases lay between the germline ends. The CDR3 totals 14 residues. The germline gives CDR1 MGHRA, CDR2 YSYEKL. Here the CDR3 DNA reads TGCGCCAGCAGCCACGAGACAACGTATCAGCCCCAGCATTTT. Its translation: CASSHETTYQPQHF.